What follows is one T cell receptor beta chain and its context. What it recognizes is unknown. This entry is derived from a study of T cells in Graves' hyperthyroidism and ophthalmopathy. In the study overall: Before any treatment, at initial diagnosis, peripheral blood was collected.

General study findings and limits: Blood shared most expanded thyroid clonotypes above 0.001.

The CDR3 sequence is 17 residues long. The germline CDR1 and CDR2 sequences are MGHRA and YSYEKL. V shed 0 bases and J 2 bases; nucleotides not matched to a gene: 10. Amplification of TCR beta CDR3 regions used RNA as the template. HTBI primers were used for first-round RT-PCR of the TCR CDR3. TCRdb re-analysed the multiplex PCR reads in MiXCR, keeping a single row per CDR3 protein. In the table there are some 490,000 distinct CDR3 sequences, approximately 22% of which are singletons. A NOSPECS grade of at least 4, a Clinical Activity Score of at least 3 and duration under 3 months were recorded in ophthalmopathy patients. Clinical symptoms, serum thyroxine and TRAb, thyroid ultrasound and orbital computed tomography were used for the diagnoses.

This sequence was found in an older woman with Graves' ophthalmopathy. The chain is built from TRBV4-1 and TRBJ2-7, with 7 bases identical to TRBD1. The source material was blood. The CDR3 DNA follows: TGCGCCAGCAGCCAAGAATTCGGGACAGCGAAAACCTACGAGCAGTACTTC. Translated: CASSQEFGTAKTYEQYF.